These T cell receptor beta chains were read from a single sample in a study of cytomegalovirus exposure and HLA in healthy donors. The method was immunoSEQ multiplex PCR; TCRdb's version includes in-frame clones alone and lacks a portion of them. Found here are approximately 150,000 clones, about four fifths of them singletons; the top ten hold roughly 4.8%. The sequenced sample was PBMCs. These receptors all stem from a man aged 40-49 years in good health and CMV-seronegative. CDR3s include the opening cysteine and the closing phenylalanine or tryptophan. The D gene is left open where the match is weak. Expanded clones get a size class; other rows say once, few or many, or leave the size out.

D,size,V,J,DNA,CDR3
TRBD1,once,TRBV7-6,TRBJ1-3,TGTGCCAGCAGCTTATTATTACAGGGGGGAAACACCATATATTTT,CASSLLLQGGNTIYF
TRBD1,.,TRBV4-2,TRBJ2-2,TGTGCCAGCAGGACAGGGGTGGATAACACCGGGGAGCTGTTTTTT,CASRTGVDNTGELFF
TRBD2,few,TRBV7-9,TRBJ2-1,TGTGCCAGCACTCTTCAGCGGGGGTCCTACAATGAGCAGTTCTTC,CASTLQRGSYNEQFF
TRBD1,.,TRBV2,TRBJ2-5,TGTGCCAGCAGTGTTACAGGGGGAGAAGGGACCCAGTACTTC,CASSVTGGEGTQYF
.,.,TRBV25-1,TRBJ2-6,TGTGCCAGCAGTGAATCGGTGGGCAGGGGCACTGGGGCCAACGTCCTGACTTTC,CASSESVGRGTGANVLTF
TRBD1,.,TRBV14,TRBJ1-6,TGTGCCAGCAGCCAACGGACAGGGGGGAATTCACCCCTCCACTTT,CASSQRTGGNSPLHF
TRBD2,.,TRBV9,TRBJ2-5,TGTGCCAGCAGCCCCTGGGGTAGCGGGGGGGCCGGGGAGACCCAGTACTTC,CASSPWGSGGAGETQYF
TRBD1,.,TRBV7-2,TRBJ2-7,TGTGCCAGCAGCTCCCGGACAGGGATGTACGAGCAGTACTTC,CASSSRTGMYEQYF
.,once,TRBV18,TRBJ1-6,TGTGCCAGCTCATCCTCCGAACCGACAGGTAGCGTTCATTCACCCCTCCACTTT,CASSSSEPTGSVHSPLHF
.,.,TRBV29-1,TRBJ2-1,TGCAGCGTTGAAACCCGGTTTCGATTCGACAATGAGCAGTTCTTC,CSVETRFRFDNEQFF
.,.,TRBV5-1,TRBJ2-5,TGCGCCAGCAGCTCCTCAGGGGTTTCGGAGACCCAGTACTTC,CASSSSGVSETQYF
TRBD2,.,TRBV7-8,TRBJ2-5,TGTGCCAGCAGCTTCCTAGCGGGGCTTCCAGGGACCCAGTACTTC,CASSFLAGLPGTQYF
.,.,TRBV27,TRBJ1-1,TGTGCCAGCAGTTTATTAAGGGGCCGAGCTTTCTTT,CASSLLRGRAFF
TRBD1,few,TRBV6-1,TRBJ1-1,TGTGCCAGCAGTGTGGACAGGGGGTCGAACACTGAAGCTTTCTTT,CASSVDRGSNTEAFF